This passage covers 4 T cell receptor beta chains from one sample sequenced in a study of blood T cell repertoires in COVID-19. Clones were read by immunoSEQ multiplex PCR, and TCRdb kept only the in-frame ones, dropping some. The sample lists 200,000 to 250,000 clones, over 75% occurring once. Sequencing input: PBMCs or T cells enriched from blood (not recorded which). Source of these receptors: a man aged 30 to 45 in a cohort exposed to, infected with or recovered from COVID-19 (not recorded which).

This chain links TRBV7-6 with TRBJ2-7; 8 nucleotides line up with TRBD1. CDR3 length: 16 residues. With V trimmed by 5 bases and J by 4 bases, 13 bases remained unmatched. CDR1 and CDR2 from the germline V gene are SGHVS and FNYEAQ. The CDR3 spells CASSTQDSGGGYEQYF. The CDR3 DNA reads as TGTGCCAGCAGCACCCAAGACTCAGGGGGCGGTTACGAGCAGTACTTC.

This clone appeared once. J is TRBJ2-3 and V is TRBV7-2; a possible D gene is TRBD1 (6 bases). V lost 3 bases, J lost 4 bases, and 17 bases lay in between. The CDR3 runs 16 residues. Per germline, CDR1 SGHTA and CDR2 FQGNSA. The CDR3: CASSFKSGHLPDTQYF. In DNA form, the CDR3 reads TGTGCCAGCAGCTTTAAGTCGGGACATTTACCAGATACGCAGTATTTT. The full variable domain, with the rest looked up from reference TRBV7-2 and TRBJ2-3, is GAGVSQSPSNKVTEKGKDVELRCDPISGHTALYWYRQSLGQGLEFLIYFQGNSAPDKSGLPSDRFSAERTGGSVSTLTIQRTQQEDSAVYLCASSFKSGHLPDTQYFGPGTRLTVL.

This clone is a singleton in its sample. The rearrangement links TRBV5-6 to TRBJ2-7, with D possibly TRBD2 on 5 matching bases. This CDR3 comprises 14 residues. Germline V gene lookup returns CDR1 SGHDT and CDR2 YYEEEE. V was trimmed by 2 bases and J by 6 bases, leaving 15 bases between them. CDR3 DNA sequence: TGTGCCAGCAGCTTCTTCGAGGGAAGGCCCGAGCAGTACTTC. Translated: CASSFFEGRPEQYF.

There are many counts of this clone. This chain connects TRBV7-9 to TRBJ1-2, with TRBD1 identical over 7 bases. Germline V gives CDR1 SEHNR, CDR2 FQNEAQ (reference sequence). Unmatched junction bases numbered 16, after V lost 5 bases and J lost 1 base. CDR3 length: 18 residues. CDR3 DNA: TGTGCCAGCAGCCAGGGGAGAAGACAGGGCCCATTTAACTATGGCTACACCTTC. This translates into CASSQGRRQGPFNYGYTF.